Listed below are T cell receptor beta chains from one sample, sequenced in a study of blood T cells in healthy people across ages. TCRdb re-analysed the 5' RACE reads in MiXCR, keeping a single row per CDR3 protein. The data hold hundreds of thousands of distinct CDR3 sequences, with 24% observed a single time. These records were also assigned to another study, of T cells of mothers and their children.

Material for sequencing was blood. The receptors here all came from a boy aged 5-17 years in good health. Both conserved end residues are part of each CDR3. The listing skips clone size in some rows; elsewhere it reads once, few, many or a size class.

clone_size j_call v_call cdr3_length cdr3_aa
. TRBJ2-1 TRBV19 15 CASSSLGGSYNEQFF
. TRBJ1-1 TRBV20-1 14 CSAREGGKDTEAFF
few TRBJ2-7 TRBV5-1 17 CASSLDFGTSGSYEQYF
. TRBJ1-5 TRBV7-2 13 CASSLGGSQPQHF
many TRBJ2-1 TRBV15 13 CATSKTLGVEQFF
few TRBJ1-5 TRBV6-2/TRBV6-3 12 CASRSMNQPQHF
few TRBJ2-5 TRBV7-9 13 CASRQGSLRTQYF
. TRBJ2-3 TRBV11-2 15 CASSPPAGGTDTQYF
few TRBJ2-5 TRBV28 14 CASSLRLPQETQYF
. TRBJ2-5 TRBV24-1 15 CATSDWRGIGETQYF
. TRBJ2-4 TRBV4-2 16 CASSQDYGQGAVIQYF
. TRBJ1-2 TRBV10-3 13 CAISGTGQGGYTF
. TRBJ2-3 TRBV10-3 15 CAISEEGRSTDTQYF
. TRBJ2-5 TRBV6-2/TRBV6-3 15 CASSYSTVFIREQYF
few TRBJ2-6 TRBV29-1 14 CSVGGASGANVLTF